This T cell receptor (beta chain) was recovered during a study of blood T cells in healthy people across ages. Study-level results: Not knowing donor CMV status may have confounded expanded clonotype changes. PBMCs went unsorted, and a conclusive naive versus antigen-experienced comparison was therefore prevented.

The donors, aged roughly 6 to 100, were healthy Caucasians from Russia. Only a few counts were recorded for this clonotype. Its antigen is as yet unknown. V lost 4 bases, J lost 2 bases, and 8 bases stayed unmatched. The CDR3 sequence is 16 residues long. Germline V CDR1 and CDR2: KGHDR, SFDVKD. PCR was performed a second time for roughly 7 to 12 cycles using a sample-barcoded 5' primer and a J-beta primer mix. Each single sample gave us at least 3 million CDR3-containing paired-end reads. TCRdb redid the calling of the 5' RACE reads with MiXCR, one entry per CDR3 protein. The repertoire consists of hundreds of thousands of distinct CDR3 sequences, with roughly 32% occurring once and the leading ten covering less than 20%.

Sequencing was performed on blood. The source is a woman older than 75 in good health. The chain is built from TRBV24-1 and TRBJ1-2; 8 bases line up with TRBD1. The CDR3, as DNA: TGTGCCACCAGTGACCCGGACAGGGACCGCAACTATGGCTACACCTTC. It specifies CATSDPDRDRNYGYTF.